The rows below give T cell receptor beta chains drawn from one sample of a study of blood T cell repertoires in COVID-19. TCRdb's copy holds only in-frame clones and misses some; the assay was immunoSEQ multiplex PCR. The sample records 350,000 or so clones, 80% to 90% being singletons. The sample consisted of PBMCs or T cells enriched from blood (not recorded which). All receptors derive from a middle-aged woman with acute COVID-19. The CDR3 runs from the conserved cysteine through the conserved F or W. A D gene is named only where the DNA matches it firmly. Only some rows state a clone size, as once, few, many or a class for expanded clones.

V	J	size	D	CDR3	DNA
TRBV27	TRBJ1-2	.	.	CASSFSDNYGYTF	TGTGCCAGCAGTTTCAGTGATAACTATGGCTACACCTTC
TRBV7-2	TRBJ2-1	.	TRBD2	CASSLALLAGNYNEQFF	TGTGCCAGCAGCTTAGCCCTTCTAGCGGGGAACTACAATGAGCAGTTCTTC
TRBV27	TRBJ1-6	.	.	CASSLAGNSPLHF	TGTGCCAGCAGTTTGGCAGGCAATTCACCCCTCCACTTT
TRBV27	TRBJ1-6	.	TRBD1	CASGKGAAGNSPLHF	TGTGCCAGCGGAAAGGGGGCCGCGGGAAATTCACCCCTCCACTTT
TRBV21-1	TRBJ2-3	.	.	CASIYPGTLRGNTQYF	TGTGCCAGCATCTACCCCGGGACCCTAAGGGGGAATACGCAGTATTTT
TRBV5-1	TRBJ2-1	.	TRBD1	CASSSGQGRGEQFF	TGCGCCAGCAGCTCTGGACAGGGTAGGGGTGAGCAGTTCTTC
TRBV6-1	TRBJ2-7	few	TRBD1	CASSQAAGQGATYEQYF	TGTGCCAGCAGTCAAGCCGCGGGACAGGGGGCAACCTACGAGCAGTACTTC
TRBV6-5	TRBJ2-5	.	.	CASRHLETQYF	TGTGCCAGCAGACATTTAGAGACCCAGTACTTC
TRBV6-5	TRBJ2-7	few	.	CASTRTGNAYEQYF	TGTGCCAGCACCCGGACGGGGAATGCCTACGAGCAGTACTTC
TRBV6-2/TRBV6-3	TRBJ1-2	.	.	CASIPYAPPGRSYGYTF	TGTGCCAGCATCCCCTACGCACCTCCCGGAAGGAGCTATGGCTACACCTTC
TRBV2	TRBJ1-1	.	.	CASSGDRNTEAFF	TGTGCCAGCAGTGGTGACAGGAACACTGAAGCTTTCTTT
TRBV6-5	TRBJ2-1	.	TRBD1	CASFPTGGSYNEQFF	TGTGCCAGCTTCCCGACAGGGGGCTCCTACAATGAGCAGTTCTTC
TRBV9	TRBJ2-5	.	TRBD1	CASSVGTGGGQETQYF	TGTGCCAGCAGCGTAGGGACAGGGGGAGGCCAAGAGACCCAGTACTTC
TRBV20-1	TRBJ2-7	.	.	CSASDSYEQYF	TGCAGTGCTAGCGACAGTTACGAGCAGTACTTC
TRBV3-1/TRBV3-2	TRBJ2-1	.	TRBD1	CASSQQIFRTGTNEQFF	TGTGCCAGCAGCCAACAGATCTTTCGGACAGGGACTAATGAGCAGTTCTTC
TRBV18	TRBJ2-1	.	TRBD2	CASSPLRGGSSYNEQFF	TGTGCCAGCTCCCCCCTACGGGGGGGGAGCTCCTACAATGAGCAGTTCTTC
TRBV7-2	TRBJ2-5	.	TRBD2	CASSLLAGGPETQYF	TGTGCCAGCAGCTTACTAGCGGGGGGGCCGGAGACCCAGTACTTC
TRBV5-1	TRBJ1-1	.	.	CASSTQQAVNTEAFF	TGCGCCAGCAGCACCCAACAGGCGGTGAACACTGAAGCTTTCTTT
TRBV4-3	TRBJ2-7	many	TRBD2	CASSQGLAGGYEQYF	TGCGCCAGCAGCCAGGGATTAGCGGGAGGGTACGAGCAGTACTTC
TRBV4-1	TRBJ2-6	.	TRBD1	CASSPRDRASGANVLTF	TGCGCCAGCAGCCCCCGGGACAGGGCCTCTGGGGCCAACGTCCTGACTTTC
TRBV11-2	TRBJ1-2	.	TRBD1	CASSLQGAKDLLYGYTF	TGTGCCAGCAGCTTACAGGGGGCGAAGGATTTACTGTATGGCTACACCTTC
TRBV2	TRBJ1-5	.	.	CASSESGGYSNQPQHF	TGTGCCAGCAGTGAATCGGGGGGATATAGCAATCAGCCCCAGCATTTT
TRBV6-5	TRBJ1-2	.	TRBD1	CASTGRGGQRGYTF	TGTGCCAGCACCGGTAGAGGGGGCCAGCGAGGCTACACCTTC
TRBV2	TRBJ2-6	.	.	CASIPLVGRERTNVLTF	TGTGCCAGCATTCCCCTGGTGGGCAGAGAAAGGACCAACGTCCTGACTTTC
TRBV10-3	TRBJ2-5	once	.	CAISQGIQETQYF	TGTGCCATCAGTCAGGGCATCCAAGAGACCCAGTACTTC
TRBV7-2	TRBJ1-4	.	.	CASSPTAATNEKLFF	TGTGCCAGCAGCCCCACAGCCGCAACTAATGAAAAACTGTTTTTT
TRBV15	TRBJ1-3	few	.	CATSRDARGGTGNTIYF	TGTGCCACCAGCAGAGATGCGAGGGGGGGAACTGGAAACACCATATATTTT
TRBV19	TRBJ1-1	once	.	CASTTITGKVTEAFF	TGTGCCAGTACCACCATAACAGGGAAGGTCACTGAAGCTTTCTTT
TRBV7-9	TRBJ1-3	.	.	CASSLKGGQWGSGNTIYF	TGTGCCAGCAGCTTAAAGGGGGGGCAATGGGGTTCTGGAAACACCATATATTTT
TRBV7-8	TRBJ2-7	.	TRBD1	CASSLDTGGYEQYF	TGTGCCAGCAGCTTAGACACAGGGGGCTACGAGCAGTACTTC
TRBV18	TRBJ2-3	.	.	CASSPLQQTSTDTQYF	TGTGCCAGCTCACCACTTCAACAGACCAGCACAGATACGCAGTATTTT
TRBV21-1	TRBJ2-3	.	.	CASSPMTGGDTDTQYF	TGTGCCAGCAGCCCTATGACAGGGGGCGACACAGATACGCAGTATTTT
TRBV10-3	TRBJ2-7	.	.	CAISVESYEQYF	TGTGCCATCAGTGTGGAGTCCTACGAGCAGTACTTC
TRBV7-6	TRBJ2-5	.	TRBD2	CASSFRGGAEETQYF	TGTGCCAGCAGCTTTCGCGGGGGGGCTGAGGAGACCCAGTACTTC
TRBV6-5	TRBJ2-7	.	TRBD1	CASSYSTGGVGEQYF	TGTGCCAGCAGTTACTCGACAGGGGGCGTCGGCGAGCAGTACTTC
TRBV4-3	TRBJ2-5	.	.	CASSQVIAAQETQYF	TGCGCCAGCAGCCAAGTAATAGCGGCTCAAGAGACCCAGTACTTC
TRBV6-6	TRBJ2-2	.	.	CASSYSGGANTGELFF	TGTGCCAGCAGTTATTCGGGCGGGGCTAACACCGGGGAGCTGTTTTTT
TRBV5-4	TRBJ1-2	.	.	CASSLIGTPNYGYTF	TGTGCCAGCAGCTTGATCGGGACACCAAACTATGGCTACACCTTC
TRBV5-4	TRBJ2-5	.	TRBD2	CASSLLLAGGQETQYF	TGTGCCAGCAGCTTATTGCTAGCGGGGGGACAAGAGACCCAGTACTTC
TRBV4-3	TRBJ2-7	few	TRBD2	CASSQDSASGIPYEQYF	TGCGCCAGCAGCCAAGATTCGGCCAGCGGGATACCCTACGAGCAGTACTTC
TRBV11-2	TRBJ1-1	few	.	CASSAEGEGGTEAFF	TGTGCCAGCAGCGCAGAAGGGGAGGGTGGGACTGAAGCTTTCTTT
TRBV6-5	TRBJ2-7	.	.	CASSYDISGAKQYF	TGTGCCAGCAGTTATGACATTAGTGGGGCCAAGCAGTACTTC
TRBV7-9	TRBJ2-7	.	TRBD1	CASSRLAGTATYEQYF	TGTGCCAGCAGCCGGTTGGCCGGGACAGCAACCTACGAGCAGTACTTC
TRBV2	TRBJ2-3	.	TRBD2	CASSELAGADTQYF	TGTGCCAGCAGTGAACTAGCGGGGGCAGATACGCAGTATTTT
TRBV7-8	TRBJ1-5	few	TRBD1	CASSLSTGNQPQHF	TGTGCCAGCAGCTTATCGACAGGGAATCAGCCCCAGCATTTT
TRBV7-2	TRBJ2-3	.	.	CASSLPKPVDTQYF	TGTGCCAGCAGCCTCCCGAAGCCGGTAGATACGCAGTATTTT
TRBV27	TRBJ2-1	once	.	CASSLRPTQDYNEQFF	TGTGCCAGCAGTTTAAGGCCGACCCAGGATTACAATGAGCAGTTCTTC
TRBV6-1	TRBJ1-2	.	.	CASSEHGNYGYTF	TGTGCCAGCAGTGAACACGGTAACTATGGCTACACCTTC
TRBV18	TRBJ2-7	.	.	CASSLGAGGPAYEQYF	TGTGCCAGCTCCCTGGGCGCGGGTGGGCCCGCCTACGAGCAGTACTTC
TRBV19	TRBJ2-5	.	.	CASSSLDPIETQYF	TGTGCCAGTTCCAGCCTAGACCCCATTGAGACCCAGTACTTC
TRBV7-3	TRBJ2-2	few	.	CASSPRQVGATGELFF	TGTGCCAGCAGCCCTCGTCAAGTGGGGGCGACCGGGGAGCTGTTTTTT